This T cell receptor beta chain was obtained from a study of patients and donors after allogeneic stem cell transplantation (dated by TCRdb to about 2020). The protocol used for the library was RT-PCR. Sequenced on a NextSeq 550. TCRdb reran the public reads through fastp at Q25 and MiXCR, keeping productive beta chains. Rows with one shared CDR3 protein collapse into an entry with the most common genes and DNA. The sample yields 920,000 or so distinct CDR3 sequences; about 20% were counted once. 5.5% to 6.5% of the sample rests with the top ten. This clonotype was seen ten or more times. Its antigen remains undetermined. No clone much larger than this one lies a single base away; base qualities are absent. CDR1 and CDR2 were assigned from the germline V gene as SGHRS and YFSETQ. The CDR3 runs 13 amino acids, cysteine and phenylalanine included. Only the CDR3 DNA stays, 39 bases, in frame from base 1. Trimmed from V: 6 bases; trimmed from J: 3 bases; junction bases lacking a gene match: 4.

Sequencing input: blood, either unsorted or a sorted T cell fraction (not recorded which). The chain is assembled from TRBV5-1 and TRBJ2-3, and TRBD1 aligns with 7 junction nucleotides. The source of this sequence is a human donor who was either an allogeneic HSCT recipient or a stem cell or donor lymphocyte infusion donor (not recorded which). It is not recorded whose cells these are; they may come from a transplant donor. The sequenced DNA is TGCGCCAGCATGGGACAGTCGACAGATACGCAGTATTTT. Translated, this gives CASMGQSTDTQYF.